Shown below are 12 T cell receptor beta chains from a single sample sequenced in a study of blood T cell repertoires in COVID-19. Generated by immunoSEQ multiplex PCR, the TCRdb table keeps only in-frame clones and is missing some. The sample lists 300,000 to 400,000 clones; almost 90% were seen once. Specimen: peripheral blood. The receptors here all came from a woman aged 25 to 39 with COVID-19, enrolled during active disease.

This rearrangement joins TRBV5-1 to TRBJ1-1; 9 bases are a match to TRBD1. V was pared by 5 bases and J by 3 bases, with 8 bases of the junction left unmatched. Germline values: CDR1 SGHRS, CDR2 YFSETQ. This CDR3 has 15 amino acids. CDR3 coding DNA: TGCGCCAGCAGGGGAACCAGGACAGGGGACACTGAAGCTTTCTTT. This translates into CASRGTRTGDTEAFF.

The chain uses TRBV11-3 and TRBJ2-2; D is perhaps TRBD1 (6 bases). Germline V gene data show CDR1 as SGHNT and CDR2 as YENEEA. The CDR3 length is 16 residues. The germline V and J ends were trimmed by 0 bases and 1 base, with 9 bases remaining between them. CDR3 loop: CASSLDLQGNTGELFF. CDR3 coding DNA: TGTGCCAGCAGCTTAGACCTACAGGGGAACACCGGGGAGCTGTTTTTT.

The chain couples TRBV7-9 to TRBJ1-4; TRBD1 agrees at 8 bases. The germline gives CDR1 SEHNR, CDR2 FQNEAQ (reference sequence). The CDR3 has 15 amino acids. V was pared by 5 bases and J by 7 bases, with 9 bases of the junction left unmatched. In DNA form, the CDR3 reads TGTGCCAGCAGCCCAGGGGGCCGCGGGGCTGAAAAACTGTTTTTT. Its protein is CASSPGGRGAEKLFF.

The table lists this clone with a count of one. This CDR3 reads CAWSPRGRSGTEAFF. The CDR3 DNA sequence: TGTGCCTGGAGCCCTAGGGGGCGATCTGGCACTGAAGCTTTCTTT. This rearrangement joins TRBV30 to TRBJ1-1, with 7 bases identical to TRBD1. The CDR3 is 15 amino acids. Germline CDR1 and CDR2: GTSNPN and SVGIG (reference sequence). V gave up 3 bases and J gave up 4 bases; unmatched junction bases: 11.

This rearrangement joins TRBV5-1 to TRBJ1-5; tentatively, D is TRBD1 (5 bases). Trimming removed 0 bases at V and 7 bases at J, with 11 bases between. The V gene's germline CDR1 is SGHRS and CDR2 YFSETQ. This CDR3 is built from 14 residues. CDR3 protein: CASSLEGAGQPQHF. In DNA form, the CDR3 reads TGCGCCAGCAGCTTGGAAGGGGCCGGCCAGCCCCAGCATTTT. Complete variable domain (other parts from reference TRBV5-1 and TRBJ1-5): KAGVTQTPRYLIKTRGQQVTLSCSPISGHRSVSWYQQTPGQGLQFLFEYFSETQRNKGNFPGRFSGRQFSNSRSEMNVSTLELGDSALYLCASSLEGAGQPQHFGDGTRLSIL.

This clone was counted a single time. J is TRBJ1-2 and V is TRBV28; 11 bases map to TRBD1. The CDR3 runs 15 residues. J gave up 5 bases and V 2 bases, and 4 bases lay outside the gene matches. CDR1 and CDR2 from the germline V gene are MDHEN and SYDVKM. CDR3 region: CASSLPDRGQYGYTF. Here the CDR3 DNA reads TGTGCCAGCAGTTTACCGGACAGGGGGCAGTATGGCTACACCTTC.

This rearrangement joins TRBV28 to TRBJ2-1; D not resolved. CDR1 and CDR2 from the germline V gene are MDHEN and SYDVKM. This CDR3 is built from 10 residues. Here the CDR3 reads CASSYNEQFF. CDR3 nucleotide sequence: TGTGCGAGCTCCTACAATGAGCAGTTCTTC.

The chain employs TRBV6-4 and TRBJ1-5; D is undetermined. V was clipped by 6 bases and J by 4 bases, with 4 bases between them. CDR3 length: 11 amino acids. Germline V CDR1 and CDR2: MRHNA, SNTAGT. CDR3 in amino acids: CASSVNQPQHF. CDR3 nucleotides: TGTGCCAGCAGCGTGAATCAGCCCCAGCATTTT.

The V and J genes are TRBV3-1 (or the pseudogene TRBV3-2) and TRBJ1-1; D gene ambiguous. The V and J ends lost 1 base and 7 bases respectively, with 19 bases between them. CDR3 length: 16 residues. Looked up from germline, CDR1 is LGHDT and CDR2 is YNNKEL (reference sequence). CDR3 in DNA: TGTGCCAGCAGCCAAGCGTTTCGAAGCGGTTGGGGTGAAGCTTTCTTT. Translated: CASSQAFRSGWGEAFF.

The chain joins TRBV6-5 to TRBJ2-7; 10 bases match TRBD1. The CDR3 covers 14 residues. The ends lost 6 bases at V and 2 bases at J; junction bases unmatched: 4. Germline CDR1 reads MNHEY; CDR2 reads SVGAGI. The chain's CDR3 is CASRRTGGPYEQYF. The CDR3 region has the DNA TGTGCCAGCAGGAGGACAGGGGGACCCTACGAGCAGTACTTC.

The chain links TRBV5-6 to TRBJ1-1, with TRBD1 matching over 9 bases. The CDR3 contains 16 residues. V was pared by 3 bases and J by 0 bases, with 6 bases of the junction left unmatched. Per germline, CDR1 SGHDT and CDR2 YYEEEE. As DNA, the CDR3 is TGTGCCAGCAGCTCTGGGACAGGGTGGGTGAACACTGAAGCTTTCTTT. Its translation is CASSSGTGWVNTEAFF.

In its sample, this clone was seen once. The rearrangement links TRBV18 to TRBJ1-4; the D gene is possibly TRBD1 (5 bases). The V and J ends lost 2 bases and 8 bases respectively, with 12 bases between them. CDR1 is KGHSH, CDR2 LQKENI, per germline. CDR3 length equals 14 residues. The CDR3 sequence: CASSPDSPREKLFF. For the CDR3, the DNA is TGTGCCAGCTCACCAGACAGCCCGAGGGAAAAACTGTTTTTT.